Listed below are T cell receptor beta chains from one sample, sequenced in a study of blood T cell repertoires in COVID-19. Assay: immunoSEQ multiplex PCR; the TCRdb copy retains only in-frame clones and omits some. The table includes approximately 150,000 clones, 79% detected once. The source material was peripheral blood. These receptors all stem from a woman aged 55 to 70 with COVID-19, enrolled during active disease. Both conserved end residues are part of each CDR3. The D gene is left open where the match is weak. The listing skips clone size in some rows; elsewhere it reads once, few, many or a size class.

CDR3 | DNA | size | length | J | D | V
CASSLAGGNEQFF | TGTGCCAGCAGCTTGGCTGGGGGGAATGAGCAGTTCTTC | NA | 13 | TRBJ2-1 | NA | TRBV5-4
CASSFGQSNTGELFF | TGTGCCAGCAGCTTTGGACAGTCGAACACCGGGGAGCTGTTTTTT | few | 15 | TRBJ2-2 | NA | TRBV5-4
CASSDGLAGGASTSTDTQYF | TGTGCCAGTAGTGACGGACTAGCGGGAGGGGCCTCTACTAGCACAGATACGCAGTATTTT | NA | 20 | TRBJ2-3 | TRBD2 | TRBV19
CASSSGQADQETQYF | TGCGCCAGCAGCTCGGGACAGGCGGACCAAGAGACCCAGTACTTC | few | 15 | TRBJ2-5 | TRBD1 | TRBV5-1
CASALGRGSVYNEQFF | TGTGCCAGCGCCTTAGGGAGAGGGTCCGTCTACAATGAGCAGTTCTTC | once | 16 | TRBJ2-1 | NA | TRBV9
CASSMDRANYGYTF | TGTGCCAGTAGTATGGACAGGGCTAACTATGGCTACACCTTC | NA | 14 | TRBJ1-2 | TRBD1 | TRBV19
CASSITSGGQETQYF | TGTGCCAGTAGTATCACTAGCGGGGGACAAGAGACCCAGTACTTC | NA | 15 | TRBJ2-5 | TRBD2 | TRBV19
CAISEGGGYGYTF | TGTGCCATCAGTGAAGGTGGAGGCTATGGCTACACCTTC | NA | 13 | TRBJ1-2 | NA | TRBV10-3
CASSLQGGSSYNSPLHF | TGCGCCAGCAGCTTGCAGGGAGGGAGCTCCTATAATTCACCCCTCCACTTT | NA | 17 | TRBJ1-6 | NA | TRBV5-1
CASSIADSQNGYTF | TGTGCCAGTAGTATTGCGGACAGTCAGAATGGCTACACCTTC | NA | 14 | TRBJ1-2 | NA | TRBV19
CSVGSRSGSYEQYF | TGCAGCGTTGGTTCGAGGAGTGGGTCCTACGAGCAGTACTTC | NA | 14 | TRBJ2-7 | NA | TRBV29-1